The rows below give T cell receptor beta chains drawn from one sample of a study of CD8 T cells in ankylosing spondylitis. Via MiXCR, TCRdb re-called the 5' RACE reads, giving one row per CDR3 protein. The repertoire holds roughly 180,000 distinct CDR3 sequences, 9.5% to 15% seen once, with 16% in the top ten. Specimen: blood, either unsorted or a sorted T cell fraction (not recorded which). The receptors derive from a male donor with ankylosing spondylitis or in good health (not recorded which). Both conserved end residues are part of each CDR3. Each record gives: clone size, J gene, D gene, V gene, CDR3 DNA, CDR3 protein. D genes are given only for firm matches. Where a row states a size, it is once, few, many or the class of an expanded clone; other rows omit it.

clone size: few; J gene: TRBJ2-5; D gene: .; V gene: TRBV7-9; CDR3 DNA: TGTGCCAGTACCCCGCGGGCAGCCCAAGAGACCCAGTACTTC; CDR3 protein: CASTPRAAQETQYF
clone size: .; J gene: TRBJ1-1; D gene: .; V gene: TRBV12-3/TRBV12-4; CDR3 DNA: TGTGCCAGCAGCCCCCCGGGGAGGTACACTGAAGCTTTCTTT; CDR3 protein: CASSPPGRYTEAFF
clone size: .; J gene: TRBJ2-7; D gene: .; V gene: TRBV4-2; CDR3 DNA: TGTGCCAGCAGCCAAGATCCGGGAAGCTCCTACGAGCAGTACTTC; CDR3 protein: CASSQDPGSSYEQYF
clone size: few; J gene: TRBJ2-3; D gene: TRBD1; V gene: TRBV4-1; CDR3 DNA: TGCGCCAGCAGCCAACGGACAGGGTCTAGCACAGATACGCAGTATTTT; CDR3 protein: CASSQRTGSSTDTQYF
clone size: few; J gene: TRBJ2-7; D gene: .; V gene: TRBV19; CDR3 DNA: TGTGCCAGTAGTCCTTGGACAGATGGAAGGTCCTACGAGCAGTACTTC; CDR3 protein: CASSPWTDGRSYEQYF
clone size: few; J gene: TRBJ1-1; D gene: .; V gene: TRBV25-1; CDR3 DNA: TGTGCCAGCAGTGAATATGGGGGGGAAGAAACTGAAGCTTTCTTT; CDR3 protein: CASSEYGGEETEAFF
clone size: .; J gene: TRBJ1-1; D gene: .; V gene: TRBV10-3; CDR3 DNA: TGTGCCATCAGTATCCGGCGGGGATTGACTGAAGCTTTCTTT; CDR3 protein: CAISIRRGLTEAFF
clone size: .; J gene: TRBJ2-3; D gene: TRBD2; V gene: TRBV6-6; CDR3 DNA: TGTGCCAGCAGTTACTCGATTCGGGGGGACTTTAGCACAGATACGCAGTATTTT; CDR3 protein: CASSYSIRGDFSTDTQYF
clone size: few; J gene: TRBJ2-2; D gene: .; V gene: TRBV19; CDR3 DNA: TGTGCCAGTAGTGAGACAGAACACACCGGGGAGCTGTTTTTT; CDR3 protein: CASSETEHTGELFF
clone size: .; J gene: TRBJ1-4; D gene: .; V gene: TRBV27; CDR3 DNA: TGTGCCAGCAGTTTGTCGGTAACTAATGAAAAACTGTTTTTT; CDR3 protein: CASSLSVTNEKLFF
clone size: once; J gene: TRBJ2-5; D gene: TRBD2; V gene: TRBV5-1; CDR3 DNA: TGCGCCAGCAGCTTGGGGGTAGCGGGGTCTAGGGAGACCCAGTACTTC; CDR3 protein: CASSLGVAGSRETQYF
clone size: .; J gene: TRBJ2-5; D gene: .; V gene: TRBV24-1; CDR3 DNA: TGTGCCACCCTTGGGACTTCAGCTTTCTTC; CDR3 protein: CATLGTSAFF
clone size: few; J gene: TRBJ1-5; D gene: TRBD1; V gene: TRBV6-2/TRBV6-3; CDR3 DNA: TGTGCCAGCACCGAGATTCAGGGGGGCAATCAGCCCCAGCATTTT; CDR3 protein: CASTEIQGGNQPQHF
clone size: .; J gene: TRBJ2-7; D gene: .; V gene: TRBV11-2; CDR3 DNA: TGTGCCAGCAGCTTAGCCCCGGACTGGTACGAGCAGTACTTC; CDR3 protein: CASSLAPDWYEQYF
clone size: .; J gene: TRBJ2-7; D gene: .; V gene: TRBV4-1; CDR3 DNA: TGCGCCAGCAGCCTCACTCAGGGTCCGGCGAACGAGCAGTACTTC; CDR3 protein: CASSLTQGPANEQYF
clone size: few; J gene: TRBJ2-7; D gene: TRBD1; V gene: TRBV29-1; CDR3 DNA: TGCAGCGTCCCGGGACAGGCCGCCTACGAGCAGTACTTC; CDR3 protein: CSVPGQAAYEQYF
clone size: .; J gene: TRBJ2-5; D gene: TRBD2; V gene: TRBV4-2; CDR3 DNA: TGTGCCAGCAGCCAAGATTCTGAGAGCGGGATGAAAGAGACCCAGTACTTC; CDR3 protein: CASSQDSESGMKETQYF
clone size: .; J gene: TRBJ2-1; D gene: TRBD1; V gene: TRBV7-2; CDR3 DNA: TGTGCCAGCAGCGCCCGGGACAGCGACTACAATGAGCAGTTCTTC; CDR3 protein: CASSARDSDYNEQFF
clone size: many; J gene: TRBJ2-7; D gene: TRBD2; V gene: TRBV4-1; CDR3 DNA: TGCGCCAGCAGCCAAGAGGGGCTAGCGGGCGAGCAGTACTTC; CDR3 protein: CASSQEGLAGEQYF
clone size: .; J gene: TRBJ2-1; D gene: TRBD2; V gene: TRBV20-1; CDR3 DNA: TGCAGTACTAGCGGGAGCAACACCTACAATGAGCAGTTCTTC; CDR3 protein: CSTSGSNTYNEQFF
clone size: .; J gene: TRBJ2-1; D gene: .; V gene: TRBV19; CDR3 DNA: TGTGCCAGTAGTAATGGGGGCGCCAATGAGCAGTTCTTC; CDR3 protein: CASSNGGANEQFF
clone size: .; J gene: TRBJ2-5; D gene: TRBD2; V gene: TRBV30; CDR3 DNA: TGTGCCTGGATGAATCCGGGAATGGGCGGGAGGATTGAGACCCAGTACTTC; CDR3 protein: CAWMNPGMGGRIETQYF
clone size: few; J gene: TRBJ2-3; D gene: TRBD1; V gene: TRBV5-1; CDR3 DNA: TGCGCCAGCAGCCCCGGGACAGGGGAGGGAGATACGCAGTATTTT; CDR3 protein: CASSPGTGEGDTQYF
clone size: .; J gene: TRBJ2-3; D gene: .; V gene: TRBV27; CDR3 DNA: TGTGCCAGCAGTCGCGACTACGGGGGGCCTAGCACAGATACGCAGTATTTT; CDR3 protein: CASSRDYGGPSTDTQYF
clone size: few; J gene: TRBJ2-4; D gene: .; V gene: TRBV4-1; CDR3 DNA: TGCGCCAGCAGCCAAGACCCCTCAGGCAAAAACATTCAGTACTTC; CDR3 protein: CASSQDPSGKNIQYF
clone size: many; J gene: TRBJ1-1; D gene: .; V gene: TRBV14; CDR3 DNA: TGTGCCAGCAGCCAAGTTATGGGGTCTGGGAACACTGAAGCTTTCTTT; CDR3 protein: CASSQVMGSGNTEAFF
clone size: .; J gene: TRBJ2-7; D gene: .; V gene: TRBV6-2/TRBV6-3; CDR3 DNA: TGTGCCAGCAGTTATGTGGACGGATCCTACGAGCAGTACTTC; CDR3 protein: CASSYVDGSYEQYF
clone size: few; J gene: TRBJ2-7; D gene: TRBD2; V gene: TRBV20-1; CDR3 DNA: TGCAGTGCTTGGGGGGGGAACCCCTACGAGCAGTACTTC; CDR3 protein: CSAWGGNPYEQYF
clone size: .; J gene: TRBJ2-1; D gene: TRBD1; V gene: TRBV27; CDR3 DNA: TGTGCCAGCAGTCCCGGGACAGGGCCCTACAATGAGCAGTTCTTC; CDR3 protein: CASSPGTGPYNEQFF
clone size: .; J gene: TRBJ2-2; D gene: .; V gene: TRBV30; CDR3 DNA: TGTGCCTGGAGTGTACAAGGGGCCGGGGAGCTGTTTTTT; CDR3 protein: CAWSVQGAGELFF
clone size: many; J gene: TRBJ2-7; D gene: TRBD2; V gene: TRBV20-1; CDR3 DNA: TGCAGTGCTGGGGAGGGGACTAGCTACGAGCAGTACTTC; CDR3 protein: CSAGEGTSYEQYF
clone size: many; J gene: TRBJ1-2; D gene: .; V gene: TRBV27; CDR3 DNA: TGTGCCAGCAGTTGGGGGGGCAGGGGAAGCTATGGCTACACCTTC; CDR3 protein: CASSWGGRGSYGYTF
clone size: few; J gene: TRBJ2-1; D gene: TRBD2; V gene: TRBV27; CDR3 DNA: TGTGCCAGCAGTGCCACGGGGGGGGGGACCCCTGGGAAGCAGTTCTTC; CDR3 protein: CASSATGGGTPGKQFF
clone size: .; J gene: TRBJ2-7; D gene: .; V gene: TRBV29-1; CDR3 DNA: TGCAGCGTTGAAGAGGGGGACCTCTTTAACGGAGAGTACTTT; CDR3 protein: CSVEEGDLFNGEYF
clone size: .; J gene: TRBJ2-3; D gene: TRBD2; V gene: TRBV20-1; CDR3 DNA: TGCAGTGCTAGTCTAAGCGGGGCAAGCACAGATACGCAGTATTTT; CDR3 protein: CSASLSGASTDTQYF
clone size: few; J gene: TRBJ2-5; D gene: TRBD2; V gene: TRBV5-1; CDR3 DNA: TGCGCCAGCAGCTTGTGGACTAGCGGGAGAGGTGGGGGACAAGAGACCCAGTACTTC; CDR3 protein: CASSLWTSGRGGGQETQYF
clone size: .; J gene: TRBJ2-1; D gene: TRBD2; V gene: TRBV2; CDR3 DNA: TGTGCCAGCCCTAGAGGGGTAGCGGGCCCCTTGGTAGATGAGCAGTTCTTC; CDR3 protein: CASPRGVAGPLVDEQFF
clone size: few; J gene: TRBJ2-7; D gene: TRBD2; V gene: TRBV20-1; CDR3 DNA: TGCAGTGCTAGAGGGGGGGGGATTCGCGAGCAGTACTTC; CDR3 protein: CSARGGGIREQYF